Listed here are 21 T cell receptor beta chains from one sample, sequenced in a study of cytomegalovirus exposure and HLA in healthy donors. 13 Jbeta primers and 60 Vbeta primers were used for the PCR. Assay: immunoSEQ multiplex PCR; the TCRdb copy retains only in-frame clones and omits some. The data hold some 130,000 clones, with roughly 8.8% observed a single time. Sequencing input: PBMCs. Source of these receptors: a woman aged 40-49 years in good health and CMV-seropositive.

This clone was seen more than once but under ten times. The V call is TRBV5-1, the J call TRBJ1-1; tentatively, D is TRBD1 (6 bases). The CDR3 is made up of 17 amino acids. The germline V and J ends were trimmed by 3 bases and 2 bases, with 20 bases remaining between them. Germline loops: CDR1 SGHRS, CDR2 YFSETQ. CDR3 nucleotide sequence: TGCGCCAGCAGCTCTGGGGGGGCCCGTGGGCCTAACACTGAAGCTTTCTTT. Encoded protein: CASSSGGARGPNTEAFF.

This clone was counted only a few times. The genes are TRBV2 and TRBJ1-2; TRBD1 matches at 8 bases. The V gene end was trimmed by 8 bases and the J gene end by 4 bases; junction bases not matched to a gene: 15. Germline CDR1 reads SNHLY; CDR2 reads FYNNEI. This CDR3 spans 16 amino acids. The CDR3 protein is CASCGEAGGIIYGYTF. The CDR3 DNA reads TGTGCCAGCTGCGGTGAGGCAGGGGGCATCATCTATGGCTACACCTTC.

The CDR3 here is CAGRQGAYTEAFF. The CDR3 DNA reads TGTGCCGGACGTCAGGGGGCCTACACTGAAGCTTTCTTT. The chain employs TRBV2 and TRBJ1-1; 8 nucleotides align to TRBD1. CDR3 length equals 13 residues. J lost 3 bases, V lost 11 bases, and 8 bases had no gene match. Germline V CDR1 and CDR2: SNHLY, FYNNEI.

On this clone: The same CDR3 arises from other DNA sequences in this sample as well. The genes are TRBV6-1 and TRBJ2-7; TRBD2 matches at 10 bases. CDR1 and CDR2 from the germline V gene are MNHNS and SASEGT. The CDR3 length is 16 residues. Trimming at V came to 4 bases and at J to 5 bases, leaving 11 bases not matched to a gene. DNA of the CDR3: TGTGCCAGCAGTGCACGGACTAGCGGCCCATACCACGAGCAGTACTTC. It specifies CASSARTSGPYHEQYF.

This clone has more than one count but fewer than ten. The chain combines TRBV5-1 with TRBJ2-3; D not resolved. Trimming removed 0 bases from V and 0 bases from J, with 11 bases in between. Germline V gene data show CDR1 as SGHRS and CDR2 as YFSETQ. The CDR3 spans 16 residues. CDR3: CASSLVKQFSTDTQYF. The CDR3 DNA reads as TGCGCCAGCAGCTTGGTCAAACAGTTTAGCACAGATACGCAGTATTTT.

This clone has more than one count but fewer than ten. This chain connects TRBV19 to TRBJ2-7, with D possibly matching TRBD2 (6 bases). CDR1 is LNHDA and CDR2 is SQIVND in the germline V gene (reference sequence). The CDR3 totals 14 residues. Trimming shortened V by 3 bases and J by 4 bases, and 13 bases separated the two germline ends. In DNA form, the CDR3 reads TGTGCCAGTAGTATTTCATCGGGGGAATACGAGCAGTACTTC. Translation: CASSISSGEYEQYF.

This clone turned up a few times. The chain has TRBV5-4 and TRBJ1-2, with a possible D match to TRBD1 (6 bases). Germline values: CDR1 SGHNT, CDR2 YYREEE (reference sequence). Trimming stripped 3 bases from V and 7 bases from J, with 16 bases between. The CDR3 extends over 14 amino acids. The CDR3 here is CASSSPRGYGGYTF. In DNA form, the CDR3 reads TGTGCCAGCAGCTCCCCGAGGGGGTACGGTGGCTACACCTTC.

This clone was seen more than once but under ten times. The rearrangement links TRBV6-1 to TRBJ2-7, with 9 bases aligning to TRBD1. J was trimmed by 3 bases and V by 5 bases; bases with no gene match: 8. CDR1 is MNHNS and CDR2 is SASEGT in the germline V gene. The CDR3 runs to 15 residues. CDR3 sequence reads: CASSNRQGGGYEQYF. The CDR3 DNA follows: TGTGCCAGCAGTAATCGACAGGGGGGAGGCTACGAGCAGTACTTC.

The chain is built from TRBV5-1 and TRBJ2-7; a possible D gene is TRBD1 (6 bases). Trimming removed 3 bases at V and 1 base at J, with 17 bases between. CDR3 length: 16 residues. Looked up from germline, CDR1 is SGHRS and CDR2 is YFSETQ. As DNA, the CDR3 is TGCGCCAGCAGCTCCAACCCCGGGACACCTTCCTACGAGCAGTACTTC. Translation gives CASSSNPGTPSYEQYF. The full variable domain, completed using reference TRBV5-1 and TRBJ2-7, is KAGVTQTPRYLIKTRGQQVTLSCSPISGHRSVSWYQQTPGQGLQFLFEYFSETQRNKGNFPGRFSGRQFSNSRSEMNVSTLELGDSALYLCASSSNPGTPSYEQYFGPGTRLTVT.

The V and J genes are TRBV4-3 and TRBJ1-5; TRBD1 matches 9 bases. The CDR3 sequence is 18 residues long. CDR1 LGHNA and CDR2 YSLEER come from the germline V gene. The V gene end was trimmed by 0 bases and the J gene end by 4 bases; junction bases not matched to a gene: 10. CDR3 loop: CASSQERGQGTSNQPQHF. Written as DNA, the CDR3 is TGCGCCAGCAGCCAAGAGCGGGGACAGGGTACGTCAAATCAGCCCCAGCATTTT.

This clone was recorded a few times. V usage is TRBV5-1 and J usage is TRBJ1-1, with no clear D. The CDR3 runs 12 residues. Germline CDR1 is SGHRS and CDR2 is YFSETQ. The V and J ends lost 5 bases and 3 bases respectively, with 8 bases between them. The CDR3 region is CASREMDTEAFF. The CDR3 nucleotides are TGCGCCAGCAGGGAGATGGACACTGAAGCTTTCTTT.

The chain couples TRBV21-1 to TRBJ2-1; the table's D call TRBD1 went unverified against the DNA. TRBV21-1 is annotated as a pseudogene. This CDR3 spans 18 amino acids. The CDR3 DNA reads TGTGCCAGCAGCAAAGCCTACAGGGCCCGTTCTTTTGGCGATGAGCAGTTCTTC. This codes for CASSKAYRARSFGDEQFF.

V and J are TRBV10-2 and TRBJ2-1; a possible D gene is TRBD2 (6 bases). Germline assignment: CDR1 WSHSY and CDR2 SAAADI. Trimming shortened V by 0 bases and J by 5 bases, and 11 bases separated the two germline ends. CDR3 length: 15 residues. CDR3 sequence reads: CASSESILADNEQFF. CDR3 sequence (DNA): TGCGCCAGCAGTGAGTCGATCTTAGCGGACAATGAGCAGTTCTTC.

This clone showed up just a few times. This chain links TRBV6-5 with TRBJ2-3, with 7 bases fitting TRBD1. CDR1 and CDR2 (germline): MNHEY, SVGAGI. The CDR3 has 13 amino acids. Trimming removed 7 bases from V and 3 bases from J; junction bases left unmatched: 4. In DNA, the CDR3 is TGTGCCAGCAAAGGACAGGCTACAGATACGCAGTATTTT. Translating gives CASKGQATDTQYF.

The genes are TRBV11-2 and TRBJ2-3; D remains ambiguous. CDR1 and CDR2 (germline): SGHAT, FQNNGV. Trimming shortened V by 6 bases and J by 6 bases, and 10 bases separated the two germline ends. This CDR3 has 12 amino acids. Here the CDR3 reads CASSLTADTQYF. CDR3 nucleotides: TGTGCCAGCAGTTTAACCGCGGATACGCAGTATTTT.

The table lists this clone with a few counts. The chain carries TRBV7-2 and TRBJ1-3, with D possibly being TRBD1 (6 bases). CDR1 and CDR2 from the germline V gene are SGHTA and FQGNSA. The CDR3 consists of 17 residues. V was shortened by 7 bases and J by 0 bases, with 19 bases between the two germline ends. The CDR3 sequence: CASTPLYRVFSGNTIYF. CDR3 nucleotide sequence: TGTGCCAGCACCCCCCTTTACAGGGTGTTCTCTGGAAACACCATATATTTT.

The sample holds a few counts of this clone. V is TRBV7-9 and J is TRBJ2-3; D not certain. The CDR3 runs to 14 residues. Germline CDR1 reads SEHNR; CDR2 reads FQNEAQ (reference sequence). V lost 1 base and J lost 0, with 5 bases in between. The chain's CDR3 is CASSLESSTDTQYF. CDR3 bases: TGTGCCAGCAGCTTAGAATCTAGCACAGATACGCAGTATTTT.

This chain links TRBV19 with TRBJ1-1, with D possibly matching TRBD1 (5 bases). The V end lost 1 base, the J end lost 6 bases, and 21 bases lay between the germline ends. The CDR3 runs 17 residues. The germline gives CDR1 LNHDA, CDR2 SQIVND (reference sequence). CDR3 sequence: CASSIVQGESWYAEAFF. In nucleotides, the CDR3 is TGTGCCAGTAGTATAGTCCAGGGTGAGTCTTGGTACGCTGAAGCTTTCTTT.

The chain recombines TRBV28 with TRBJ2-7, with a possible D match to TRBD1 (6 bases). Trimming stripped 5 bases from V and 4 bases from J, with 15 bases between. Germline V gene sequence: CDR1 MDHEN, CDR2 SYDVKM. The CDR3 has 14 amino acids. For the CDR3, the DNA is TGTGCCAGCAGTCAAGGGACACTGAAGTACGAGCAGTACTTC. Its translation: CASSQGTLKYEQYF.

This chain joins TRBV12-5 and TRBJ1-2; D gene uncertain. The CDR3 runs to 14 residues. Trimming took off 2 bases at V and 8 bases at J, with 15 bases between the two ends. CDR1 and CDR2 (germline): LGHNT, FRNRAP. This CDR3 reads CASGLLSGSGGYTF. CDR3 bases: TGTGCTAGTGGTTTGCTGTCGGGGTCGGGAGGCTACACCTTC.

This clone turned up a few times. V usage is TRBV2 and J usage is TRBJ2-2, with 9 bases that match TRBD2. V dropped 1 base and J dropped 6; count of bases not matched to a gene: 3. This CDR3 has 15 residues. The germline CDR1 and CDR2 sequences are SNHLY and FYNNEI. DNA for the CDR3: TGTGCCAGCAGTGAAGTGCGGGGGGGCCCCGGGGAGCTGTTTTTT. Protein sequence: CASSEVRGGPGELFF.